A single T cell receptor beta chain is shown here with its context. Its matching antigen is unknown. This specimen belongs to a study of graft-versus-host responses after intestinal transplantation. Findings and caveats of the study: GvH clones occurred in recipient marrow; some first appeared in ileum or blood.

The data were produced by immunoSEQ multiplex PCR, yet TCRdb's version contains in-frame clones alone and is incomplete. Of fewer than 85,000 clones listed, roughly 90% are singletons. From germline, CDR1 is SNHLY and CDR2 FYNNEI. The CDR3 length is 14 residues. Trimming removed 5 bases from V and 3 bases from J; junction bases left unmatched: 4. This specimen consisted of unstimulated CD8+ T cells sorted from spleen or lymph node cells, obtained before intestinal transplant. The clonotype comes from a human donor who received an intestinal transplant. The rearrangement links TRBV2 to TRBJ2-7; 10 nucleotides agree with TRBD1. The CDR3 DNA follows: TGTGCCAGCAGTCCGGACAGGGGGTACTACGAGCAGTACTTC. Translating it yields CASSPDRGYYEQYF.